Presented here are 18 T cell receptor beta chains from one specimen sequenced in a study of OX40 agonist ivuxolimab in advanced cancers. Profiling relied on immunoSEQ multiplex PCR, and the TCRdb table lists in-frame clones only, not all of them. The sample lists about 70,000 clones, roughly 91% occurring once. Sequencing was performed on CD4+ or CD8+ T cells sorted from blood, taken in a trial of the OX40 agonist ivuxolimab. The source is an adult with an advanced solid tumor such as melanoma, head and neck, liver or kidney cancer.

This clone has only one observation. The chain is built from TRBV27 and TRBJ1-1; D gene ambiguous. The CDR3 consists of 14 residues. CDR1 is MNHEY and CDR2 is SMNVEV in the germline V gene (reference sequence). The V end was cut by 6 bases, the J end by 0 bases, with 11 bases between. The CDR3 protein is CASRVGFLNTEAFF. The DNA for the CDR3 is TGTGCCAGCAGGGTGGGGTTTCTGAACACTGAAGCTTTCTTT.

This chain connects TRBV27 to TRBJ1-1, with 10 bases matching TRBD1. From germline, CDR1 is MNHEY and CDR2 SMNVEV (reference sequence). The ends lost 5 bases at V and 6 bases at J; junction bases unmatched: 9. This CDR3 is built from 15 residues. The DNA of the CDR3 is TGTGCCAGCAGTCAATCCGAGACAGGGGGCCCTGAAGCTTTCTTT. Translated, it gives CASSQSETGGPEAFF.

V is TRBV6-5 and J is TRBJ2-7; no clear D gene. The CDR3 sequence is 13 residues long. Germline assignment: CDR1 MNHEY and CDR2 SVGAGI. Trimming left V 2 bases short and J 5 bases short, with 10 bases between. The CDR3 protein is CASSYGKFDEQYF. In nucleotides, the CDR3 is TGTGCCAGCAGTTACGGAAAGTTCGACGAGCAGTACTTC.

The V call is TRBV27, the J call TRBJ2-1; the D gene is possibly TRBD2 (6 bases). Per germline, CDR1 MNHEY and CDR2 SMNVEV (reference sequence). V gave up 5 bases and J gave up 6 bases, with 14 bases separating them. This CDR3 is 14 amino acids long. The CDR3 DNA sequence: TGTGCCAGCAGTAGCGGTTTGGGAGGCAATGAGCAGTTCTTC. Translating gives CASSSGLGGNEQFF.

The V call is TRBV27, the J call TRBJ2-7, with unresolved D. Looked up from germline, CDR1 is MNHEY and CDR2 is SMNVEV (reference sequence). The V end was cut by 8 bases, the J end by 2 bases, with 10 bases between. This CDR3 spans 12 amino acids. CDR3 residues: CASSPSPYEQYF. Here the CDR3 DNA reads TGTGCCAGCTCGCCGTCGCCCTACGAGCAGTACTTC.

The V call is TRBV9, the J call TRBJ2-3; 7 nucleotides agree with TRBD2. Germline values: CDR1 SGDLS, CDR2 YYNGEE. Trimming removed 0 bases from V and 8 bases from J; junction bases left unmatched: 12. The CDR3 length is 16 residues. CDR3 protein: CASSVDVGGPDGTQYF. The CDR3 DNA follows: TGTGCCAGCAGCGTAGACGTGGGAGGGCCCGATGGTACGCAGTATTTT.

The chain has TRBV11-2 and TRBJ2-1; either TRBD1 or TRBD2 may supply D (7 bases each). Deletions cut 4 bases from V and 5 bases from J, with 27 bases between. Germline loops: CDR1 SGHAT, CDR2 FQNNGV. This CDR3 is 19 amino acids long. Here the CDR3 reads CASSYIGGLGERGDNEQFF. The CDR3 nucleotides are TGTGCCAGCAGCTACATAGGGGGCCTTGGGGAGCGGGGCGACAATGAGCAGTTCTTC.

V is TRBV6-1 and J is TRBJ2-3; 8 positions agree with TRBD2. This CDR3 spans 14 amino acids. The germline CDR1 and CDR2 sequences are MNHNS and SASEGT. V gave up 6 bases and J gave up 2 bases; unmatched junction bases: 4. The CDR3 loop is CASRTSGTTDTQYF. In DNA, the CDR3 is TGTGCCAGCAGAACTAGCGGAACCACAGATACGCAGTATTTT.

The chain links TRBV4-1 to TRBJ2-7; 9 bases line up with TRBD2. CDR1 and CDR2 from the germline V gene are MGHRA and YSYEKL. With V trimmed by 3 bases and J by 3 bases, 12 bases remained unmatched. This CDR3 comprises 17 residues. The CDR3 is CASSHHTLAGARYEQYF. The CDR3 DNA follows: TGCGCCAGCAGCCACCACACCTTAGCGGGAGCGCGCTACGAGCAGTACTTC.

The chain uses TRBV28 and TRBJ1-5, with D perhaps matching TRBD1 (5 bases). Germline loops: CDR1 MDHEN, CDR2 SYDVKM. The CDR3 is 17 amino acids. With 3 bases removed from V and 0 bases from J, the gap between germline ends came to 15 bases. The DNA for the CDR3 is TGTGCCAGCAGTTTTCGGGGGAAACGACGTAGCAATCAGCCCCAGCATTTT. Encoded protein: CASSFRGKRRSNQPQHF.

V gene TRBV5-4 combines with J gene TRBJ1-2; 9 bases agree with TRBD1. Germline V lookup: CDR1 SGHNT, CDR2 YYREEE (reference sequence). V was pared by 3 bases and J by 2 bases, with 2 bases of the junction left unmatched. The CDR3 is made up of 14 amino acids. The CDR3 loop reads CASSSGQGNYGYTF. As DNA, the CDR3 is TGTGCCAGCAGCTCCGGACAGGGGAACTATGGCTACACCTTC.

The chain joins TRBV29-1 to TRBJ2-5; TRBD2 matches 7 bases. This CDR3 is 12 amino acids long. CDR1 and CDR2 (germline): SQVTM, ANQGSEA. After removal of 4 bases from V and 5 bases from J, the junction contained 4 bases not matched to a gene. The CDR3 is CSVGGGWETQYF. The CDR3 DNA follows: TGCAGCGTTGGCGGGGGTTGGGAGACCCAGTACTTC.

V is TRBV6-5 and J is TRBJ2-7; TRBD2 aligns across 9 bases. Per the germline V gene, CDR1 is MNHEY and CDR2 is SVGAGI. Trimming at V came to 0 bases and at J to 0 bases, leaving 0 bases not matched to a gene. The CDR3 consists of 15 residues. CDR3 in amino acids: CASSYSAGGSYEQYF. CDR3 nucleotide sequence: TGTGCCAGCAGTTACTCAGCGGGGGGCTCCTACGAGCAGTACTTC.

The genes are TRBV5-1 and TRBJ2-7; perhaps TRBD2 as D (6 bases). This CDR3 is built from 15 residues. In germline, CDR1 is SGHRS, CDR2 YFSETQ. Trimming stripped 0 bases from V and 2 bases from J, with 12 bases between. In DNA, the CDR3 is TGCGCCAGCAGCTTGGGGACTACTCCAACCTACGAGCAGTACTTC. Its translation: CASSLGTTPTYEQYF.

The genes are TRBV4-1 and TRBJ1-4; possible D gene TRBD1, 5 bases. The CDR3 covers 15 residues. The V end lost 3 bases, the J end lost 7 bases, and 15 bases lay between the germline ends. Germline CDR1 reads MGHRA; CDR2 reads YSYEKL. This CDR3 is CASSHTRVRFEKLFF. In nucleotides, the CDR3 is TGCGCCAGCAGCCACACCAGGGTTAGATTTGAAAAACTGTTTTTT.

This clone has just a few counts. The chain carries TRBV30 and TRBJ2-2; 7 bases align to TRBD2. CDR1 is GTSNPN, CDR2 SVGIG, per germline (reference sequence). The CDR3 extends over 15 amino acids. The J segment lost 7 bases and the V segment lost 5 bases, leaving 13 bases of the junction unmatched. The CDR3 here is CAWAEAGRDGGELFF. CDR3 sequence (DNA): TGTGCCTGGGCTGAAGCGGGACGTGATGGCGGGGAGCTGTTTTTT.

A remark on this clone: This specimen includes other DNA sequences encoding the same CDR3. The chain employs TRBV27 and TRBJ1-5; 7 positions agree with TRBD1. Germline V lookup: CDR1 MNHEY, CDR2 SMNVEV (reference sequence). V dropped 6 bases and J dropped 6; count of bases not matched to a gene: 11. This CDR3 region has 15 residues. CDR3 amino acids: CASSTQGGWGQPQHF. CDR3 sequence (DNA): TGTGCCAGCAGCACGCAGGGGGGATGGGGTCAGCCCCAGCATTTT.

This clone occurred once. The chain carries TRBV6-5 and TRBJ2-7, with TRBD1 matching 9 bases. Germline-derived CDR1 and CDR2 are MNHEY and SVGAGI. Germline trimming cut 2 bases from V and 2 bases from J; bases unmatched to any gene: 7. There are 16 residues in the CDR3. CDR3 in DNA: TGTGCCAGCAGTTACCTCGGGGACAGGGAAACCTACGAGCAGTACTTC. It codes for CASSYLGDRETYEQYF.